One T cell receptor beta chain is described in this entry. Its antigen has not been determined. Base quality data are lacking; no much larger clone is found one base away. V loses 4 bases, J loses 3 bases, and the germline ends lie 15 bases apart. The germline V gene yields SGHNT for CDR1 and YENEEA for CDR2. The CDR3 spans 16 residues, from the cysteine through the phenylalanine. Only the CDR3 DNA stays, 48 bases, in frame from base 1. Library construction relied on the immunoSEQ multiplex PCR assay. Roughly 9.8 x 10^4 TCR templates per sample were assayed on the deep sequencing platform. Genomic DNA extracted from sorted T cells was the material used for TCRbeta CDR3 sequencing. In the original analysis: The R programming language was used for clonal analysis of TCRbeta CDR3 data. Alloreactive CD4+ and CD8+ clones were defined by comparing unstimulated samples with post-reaction CFSE-low samples. Alloreactive CD4+ clones were assigned to regulatory or non-regulatory origin by matching sequences to sorted unstimulated Treg and non-Treg repertoires. The source is immuneACCESS, and TCRdb retained only in-frame sequences with V and J called. Part of the clones is not carried over; for the studies checked, unresolved V genes explain less than half of this, and the remainder is unexplained. The D gene and trimming were derived from the DNA, and the V and J assignments and clone size from that table. In this sample the table shows just over 50,000 clones, around 97% of which occur a single time. Around 0.64% of the sample is in the top ten clones.

This specimen belongs to a study of siplizumab effects on memory and regulatory T cells (dated by TCRdb to the late 2010s). Notes on the research overall: The study examined how the anti-CD2 antibody siplizumab affects alloreactive T-cell subsets in allogeneic mixed lymphocyte reactions built from human PBMCs. What the research found in general, with its limitations: Because sequences at frequencies below about 10^-5 were poorly captured, only a minor fraction of alloreactive clones could be mapped back to unstimulated subsets. Whether proliferating Tregs from siplizumab cultures were suppressive was not functionally confirmed. Among mappable alloreactive CD4+ clones, an average Treg-derived fraction of roughly 71% was observed with siplizumab, compared with roughly 25% in control reactions. Unstimulated naive T cells appeared to be more diverse than memory T cells, and naive cells seemed to make a substantial contribution to the alloresponse. For roughly 75-96% of proliferating CD4+ or CD8+ clones, no naive or memory phenotype could be assigned. The cumulative frequency of alloreactive sequences that could be traced back to unstimulated CD4+ memory T cells was significantly reduced by siplizumab.

In addition, sequencing in three donor pairs included unstimulated CD8+ effector memory subsets alongside CD4+ naive, CD8+ naive, CD8+ TEMRA and CD4+ memory subsets. Sorted unstimulated T cells and proliferating T cells recovered from mixed lymphocyte reactions underwent TCRbeta CDR3 sequencing. Fresh whole blood from ten to eleven HLA-typed healthy donors served as the source for isolating PBMCs. The receptor's source is a human donor in good health. The chain joins TRBV11-3 to TRBJ2-2, and possibly TRBD2, on 6 matching bases. Sequencing used naive CD4+ T cells sorted from blood. In the paper's terms, the cell subset or site label means: unstimulated naive T cells. The CDR3 protein is CASSSPTGGDTGELFF. In nucleotides, the sequence is TGTGCCAGCAGCTCGCCGACCGGGGGAGACACCGGGGAGCTGTTTTTT.